This is a list of T cell receptor beta chains from one sample in a study of CD8 T cells in Susac syndrome. TCRdb used MiXCR to reprocess the immunoSEQ multiplex PCR reads, holding one entry per CDR3 protein. The sample lists just over 150,000 distinct CDR3 sequences; approximately 94% were seen once. The specimen sequenced was CD8+ T cells from PBMCs. The receptors derive from a human donor with multiple sclerosis. CDR3s include the opening cysteine and the closing phenylalanine or tryptophan. The D gene is left open where the match is weak. Only some rows state a clone size, as once, few, many or a class for expanded clones.

V gene	clone size	D gene	J gene	CDR3 protein	CDR3 DNA
TRBV9	NA	NA	TRBJ2-3	CASSEAGSYTDTQYF	TGTGCCAGCAGCGAGGCTGGGTCGTACACAGATACGCAGTATTTT
TRBV18	NA	NA	TRBJ1-2	CASSPPERASYGYTF	TGTGCCAGCTCACCACCAGAAAGGGCATCCTATGGCTACACCTTC
TRBV2	NA	NA	TRBJ2-7	CASEARSDEQYF	TGTGCCAGCGAGGCCCGGTCCGACGAGCAGTACTTC
TRBV2	NA	NA	TRBJ2-1	CASTLGQTFNEQFF	TGTGCCAGCACCCTCGGCCAAACCTTCAATGAGCAGTTCTTC
TRBV9	NA	NA	TRBJ2-3	CASSVRLATSTDTQYF	TGTGCCAGCAGCGTACGTCTAGCGACAAGCACAGATACGCAGTATTTT
TRBV27	once	TRBD1	TRBJ2-7	CASTNSGGEKGYEQYF	TGTGCCAGCACAAACTCAGGGGGCGAAAAGGGCTACGAGCAGTACTTC
TRBV7-9	NA	TRBD1	TRBJ2-5	CASSPVSTGLETQYF	TGTGCCAGCAGCCCGGTTTCGACAGGGCTTGAGACCCAGTACTTC
TRBV3-1	NA	NA	TRBJ2-3	CASSQFGVRTDTQYF	TGTGCCAGCAGCCAATTCGGGGTCCGCACAGATACGCAGTATTTT
TRBV4-3	NA	NA	TRBJ2-1	CASSRSGVANEQFF	TGCGCCAGCAGCCGGTCGGGTGTCGCCAATGAGCAGTTCTTC
TRBV7-2	NA	NA	TRBJ2-7	CASSLSSTRASYEQYF	TGTGCCAGCAGCTTATCAAGTACTAGGGCGTCCTACGAGCAGTACTTC
TRBV20-1	NA	NA	TRBJ2-1	CSAREGETEQFF	TGCAGTGCTAGAGAGGGAGAAACCGAGCAGTTCTTC
TRBV7-9	NA	NA	TRBJ1-2	CASRYTGPYTF	TGTGCCAGCAGATACACAGGGCCCTACACCTTC
TRBV19	NA	NA	TRBJ1-1	CASTEEMNTEAFF	TGTGCCAGTACCGAGGAAATGAACACTGAAGCTTTCTTT
TRBV20-1	NA	NA	TRBJ2-1	CSARGLRGPYNEQFF	TGCAGTGCTAGAGGTCTGCGGGGGCCGTACAATGAGCAGTTCTTC
TRBV9	NA	NA	TRBJ1-1	CASSASQGTQAFF	TGTGCCAGCAGCGCCTCACAGGGCACACAAGCTTTCTTT
TRBV20-1	NA	NA	TRBJ1-5	CSARAREEMSGQPQHF	TGCAGTGCTAGAGCGAGGGAGGAGATGAGTGGTCAGCCCCAGCATTTT
TRBV12-5	NA	NA	TRBJ2-7	CASVPAGAYEQYF	TGTGCTAGTGTCCCAGCAGGAGCCTACGAGCAGTACTTC
TRBV27	NA	TRBD1	TRBJ2-7	CASSLSPGTGRDEQYF	TGTGCCAGCAGTTTATCCCCCGGGACAGGGAGGGACGAGCAGTACTTC
TRBV29-1	NA	NA	TRBJ2-3	CSVDGPSTDTQYF	TGCAGCGTTGATGGGCCGAGCACAGATACGCAGTATTTT
TRBV7-2	NA	NA	TRBJ2-3	CASSQTYGIVGTDTQYF	TGTGCCAGCAGCCAAACATATGGGATAGTGGGGACAGATACGCAGTATTTT
TRBV27	NA	TRBD1	TRBJ1-1	CASSSTTGVAFF	TGTGCCAGCAGTTCAACAACAGGGGTGGCTTTCTTT
TRBV29-1	NA	NA	TRBJ2-5	CSVESRGGGETQYF	TGCAGCGTTGAATCCAGGGGCGGTGGAGAGACCCAGTACTTC
TRBV11-2	NA	NA	TRBJ1-6	CASSPGLGRGSYNSPLHF	TGTGCCAGCAGTCCTGGACTCGGCAGGGGCTCCTATAATTCACCCCTCCACTTT
TRBV7-6	NA	NA	TRBJ1-1	CASTVGVGTEAFF	TGTGCCAGCACGGTTGGAGTTGGCACTGAAGCTTTCTTT
TRBV1	NA	NA	TRBJ2-4	CTPPQGLPVYLAKNIQYF	TGCACCCCCCCCCAGGGACTACCTGTCTACCTAGCCAAAAACATTCAGTACTTC
TRBV11-2	NA	NA	TRBJ2-5	CASSLPTGKTQYF	TGTGCCAGCAGCCTCCCGACTGGGAAGACCCAGTACTTC
TRBV4-1	NA	NA	TRBJ1-6	CASSQYTYRAPLHF	TGCGCCAGCAGCCAATACACCTACCGAGCACCCCTCCACTTT
TRBV30	NA	NA	TRBJ1-5	CAWTRPFSNQPQHF	TGTGCCTGGACAAGACCTTTCAGCAATCAGCCCCAGCATTTT
TRBV4-2	NA	NA	TRBJ1-1	CASSQTGIETEAFF	TGTGCCAGCAGCCAAACAGGGATTGAGACTGAAGCTTTCTTT
TRBV20-1	NA	NA	TRBJ2-4	CSAGLEIAKNIQYF	TGCAGTGCTGGTCTGGAAATAGCCAAAAACATTCAGTACTTC
TRBV28	NA	NA	TRBJ2-4	CASREIIRSVAKNIQYF	TGTGCCAGCAGGGAAATCATCCGGTCCGTAGCCAAAAACATTCAGTACTTC